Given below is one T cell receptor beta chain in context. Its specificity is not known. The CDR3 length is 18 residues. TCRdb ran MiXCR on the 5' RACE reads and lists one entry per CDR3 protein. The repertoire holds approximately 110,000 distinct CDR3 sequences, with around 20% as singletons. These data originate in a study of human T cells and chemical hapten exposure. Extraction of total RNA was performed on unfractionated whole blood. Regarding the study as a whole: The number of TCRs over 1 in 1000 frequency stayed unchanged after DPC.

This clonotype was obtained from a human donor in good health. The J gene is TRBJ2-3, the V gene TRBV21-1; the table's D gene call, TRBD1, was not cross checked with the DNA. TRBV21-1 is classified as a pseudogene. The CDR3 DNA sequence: TGTGCCAGCACTTGGGACGTATCCGGACAGTCCGACACAGATACGCAGTATTTT. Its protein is CASTWDVSGQSDTDTQYF.